Each of the 22 T cell receptor beta chains below was sequenced from the same sample in a study of shared T cell receptors in the human thymus. The method was immunoSEQ multiplex PCR; TCRdb's version includes in-frame clones alone and lacks a portion of them. The table shows approximately 760,000 clones, with 80% to 90% occurring only once. The same data also contributed to another study, on human thymus T cells.

The sequenced sample was thymocytes. Receptors originate from a girl less than two years old with a congenital heart defect.

This clone has only one observation. The chain uses TRBV5-5 and TRBJ2-3, with D tentatively TRBD1 (6 bases). Germline V gene sequence: CDR1 SGHKS, CDR2 YYEKEE (reference sequence). The CDR3 runs 16 residues. V shed 5 bases and J shed 1 base, with 17 bases lying between them. The CDR3 sequence is CASSTPRGIGTDTQYF. DNA of the CDR3: TGTGCCAGCAGTACCCCCAGGGGTATTGGCACAGATACGCAGTATTTT.

The chain is built from TRBV6-5 and TRBJ1-1; possible D gene TRBD1, 5 bases. The germline V and J ends were trimmed by 4 bases and 1 base, with 10 bases remaining between them. CDR1 and CDR2 from the germline V gene are MNHEY and SVGAGI. The CDR3 runs 14 residues. The CDR3 reads CASSFAGKNTEAFF. For the CDR3, the DNA is TGTGCCAGCAGTTTTGCAGGGAAGAACACTGAAGCTTTCTTT.

The V call is TRBV7-9, the J call TRBJ1-2; TRBD1 matches 7 bases. The CDR3 runs to 15 residues. J gave up 7 bases and V 2 bases, and 10 bases lay outside the gene matches. The germline V gene encodes CDR1 SEHNR and CDR2 FQNEAQ (reference sequence). In DNA form, the CDR3 reads TGTGCCAGCAGCTTATTACCCGACAGGGAAGGTGGCTACACCTTC. This encodes CASSLLPDREGGYTF. The whole variable domain, filled in from reference TRBV7-9 and TRBJ1-2, reads DTGVSQNPRHKITKRGQNVTFRCDPISEHNRLYWYRQTLGQGPEFLTYFQNEAQLEKSRLLSDRFSAERPKGSFSTLEIQRTEQGDSAMYLCASSLLPDREGGYTFGSGTRLTVV.

CDR3 amino acids: CASSGETGESSGNTIYF. The DNA for the CDR3 is TGTGCCAGCAGTGGAGAGACAGGGGAGAGCTCTGGAAACACCATATATTTT. The V call is TRBV28, the J call TRBJ1-3, with 8 bases aligning to TRBD1. The trim removed 5 bases at V and 0 bases at J, leaving 9 bases unmatched. This CDR3 spans 17 amino acids. Germline CDR1 reads MDHEN; CDR2 reads SYDVKM.

The V call is TRBV18, the J call TRBJ2-6; a weak D match, TRBD2 (5 bases). This CDR3 is built from 19 residues. CDR1 and CDR2 from the germline V gene are KGHSH and LQKENI. V gave up 0 bases and J gave up 0 bases, with 15 bases separating them. CDR3 sequence (DNA): TGTGCCAGCTCACCACCGGGTGGAGGTGCAATCTCTGGGGCCAACGTCCTGACTTTC. Protein: CASSPPGGGAISGANVLTF.

The chain links TRBV12-5 to TRBJ2-7; a weak D match, TRBD1 (6 bases). This CDR3 is 14 amino acids long. The V and J ends lost 4 bases and 2 bases respectively, with 12 bases between them. The germline V gene encodes CDR1 LGHNT and CDR2 FRNRAP. Written as DNA, the CDR3 is TGTGCTAGTGGTTCTGGGACATTTACCTACGAGCAGTACTTC. It encodes CASGSGTFTYEQYF.

V gene TRBV4-1 combines with J gene TRBJ2-3; 10 bases align to TRBD2. The ends lost 1 base at V and 2 bases at J; junction bases unmatched: 15. From germline, CDR1 is MGHRA and CDR2 YSYEKL. The CDR3 totals 20 residues. In DNA, the CDR3 is TGCGCCAGCAGCCAAGTGTGGCTATGGGTAGCGGGGGGCCACACAGATACGCAGTATTTT. This codes for CASSQVWLWVAGGHTDTQYF.

This chain uses TRBV7-6 with TRBJ1-2, with D hard to call. V was cut by 1 base and J by 5 bases, with 17 bases left in between. This CDR3 comprises 16 residues. Germline V gene sequence: CDR1 SGHVS, CDR2 FNYEAQ. CDR3 DNA sequence: TGTGCCAGCAGCTTAGGAGGAAAGATATCTTTTTATGGCTACACCTTC. Its translation: CASSLGGKISFYGYTF.

In its sample, this clone was seen once. The V and J genes are TRBV27 and TRBJ2-7, with 8 nucleotides matching TRBD2. CDR1 and CDR2 (germline): MNHEY, SMNVEV (reference sequence). The trim removed 5 bases at V and 0 bases at J, leaving 3 bases unmatched. The length of the CDR3 is 14 residues. CDR3: CASSSGGGSYEQYF. The CDR3 coding sequence is TGTGCCAGCAGTAGCGGGGGCGGCTCCTACGAGCAGTACTTC.

This clone was detected a few times. The same CDR3 can be traced to other DNA sequences in this sample. V usage is TRBV5-1 and J usage is TRBJ2-5, with D perhaps TRBD2 (7 bases). The CDR3 runs 13 residues. V dropped 2 bases and J dropped 4 bases, with 9 bases sitting between them. The germline gives CDR1 SGHRS, CDR2 YFSETQ. The DNA for the CDR3 is TGCGCCAGCAGCTTCGGGGGGCGAGAGACCCAGTACTTC. Its translation: CASSFGGRETQYF.

The chain has TRBV4-3 and TRBJ2-3; 10 positions match TRBD2. This CDR3 is built from 19 residues. J was trimmed by 6 bases and V by 0 bases; bases with no gene match: 15. Germline V gene lookup returns CDR1 LGHNA and CDR2 YSLEER. DNA of the CDR3: TGCGCCAGCAGCCAAGATGAAACTAGCGGGGACGACAGGGTGGATACGCAGTATTTT. Protein sequence: CASSQDETSGDDRVDTQYF.

The V and J genes are TRBV4-1 and TRBJ1-3, with D maybe TRBD1 (5 bases). Trimming stripped 3 bases from V and 2 bases from J, with 23 bases between. The CDR3 covers 19 residues. The germline gives CDR1 MGHRA, CDR2 YSYEKL. CDR3 nucleotides: TGCGCCAGCAGCCATTGGGGAACAGGTCCTCCCCACACTGGAAACACCATATATTTT. Translating it yields CASSHWGTGPPHTGNTIYF.

The chain has TRBV30 and TRBJ1-2; 9 bases are a match to TRBD1. The CDR3 consists of 21 residues. Germline CDR1 reads GTSNPN; CDR2 reads SVGIG (reference sequence). V lost 4 bases and J lost 4; bases outside the gene matches: 28. The CDR3 reads CAWTLGRGLTGGSFLRYGYTF. In DNA, the CDR3 is TGTGCCTGGACCCTGGGGCGAGGACTGACAGGGGGATCTTTCCTCCGCTATGGCTACACCTTC.

The chain uses TRBV7-2 and TRBJ1-2, with 7 bases fitting TRBD1. The ends lost 2 bases at V and 8 bases at J; junction bases unmatched: 17. This CDR3 has 17 residues. The germline V gene encodes CDR1 SGHTA and CDR2 FQGNSA. CDR3 nucleotides: TGTGCCAGCAGCTTACCAGACCCCGGGACAGTCTATAGGGGCTACACCTTC. Encoded protein: CASSLPDPGTVYRGYTF. Using reference TRBV7-2 and TRBJ1-2 for the parts outside the CDR3, the full variable domain is GAGVSQSPSNKVTEKGKDVELRCDPISGHTALYWYRQSLGQGLEFLIYFQGNSAPDKSGLPSDRFSAERTGGSVSTLTIQRTQQEDSAVYLCASSLPDPGTVYRGYTFGSGTRLTVV.

The count of this clone is one. The rearrangement links TRBV19 to TRBJ2-3; 14 nucleotides agree with TRBD2. The CDR3 runs 17 residues. CDR1 and CDR2 (germline): LNHDA, SQIVND (reference sequence). V lost 4 bases and J lost 7; bases outside the gene matches: 10. The CDR3 loop reads CASSTVWTSGGFHTQYF. For the CDR3, the DNA is TGTGCCAGTAGTACCGTATGGACTAGCGGGGGGTTTCATACGCAGTATTTT.

J is TRBJ2-3 and V is TRBV4-3, with D perhaps TRBD2 (7 bases). Per the germline V gene, CDR1 is LGHNA and CDR2 is YSLEER. The CDR3 contains 16 residues. V lost 1 base and J lost 1, with 12 bases in between. CDR3 protein: CASSQVGGGCTDTQYF. DNA for the CDR3: TGCGCCAGCAGCCAAGTGGGCGGGGGCTGCACAGATACGCAGTATTTT.

The chain is built from TRBV28 and TRBJ1-3, with 7 bases identical to TRBD1. This CDR3 contains 19 residues. V lost 3 bases and J lost 2; bases outside the gene matches: 16. From germline, CDR1 is MDHEN and CDR2 SYDVKM. CDR3 in DNA: TGTGCCAGCAGTTTCGTTACAGGGGAAGGTCTGGGGGCTGGAAACACCATATATTTT. As protein: CASSFVTGEGLGAGNTIYF.

The V call is TRBV29-1, the J call TRBJ2-3; 9 bases fit TRBD1. The V segment lost 4 bases and the J segment 1 base; nucleotides outside the gene matches: 3. Germline CDR1 and CDR2: SQVTM and ANQGSEA. This CDR3 contains 14 residues. The chain's CDR3 is CSVGGDRGTDTQYF. The CDR3 DNA reads as TGCAGCGTTGGTGGGGACAGGGGCACAGATACGCAGTATTTT.

The V call is TRBV10-1, the J call TRBJ1-3; D may be TRBD1 (6 bases). This CDR3 spans 15 amino acids. Deletions cut 5 bases from V and 2 bases from J, with 13 bases between. Germline V gives CDR1 WNHNN, CDR2 SYGVQD (reference sequence). The CDR3 DNA is TGCGCCAGCAGTCCGACAGGCGACACTGGAAACACCATATATTTT. Translating gives CASSPTGDTGNTIYF.

The rearrangement uses TRBV28 and TRBJ1-2; 10 bases map to TRBD1. The V gene's germline CDR1 is MDHEN and CDR2 SYDVKM. CDR3 length: 15 amino acids. V dropped 6 bases and J dropped 3; count of bases not matched to a gene: 7. The CDR3 loop reads CASSLETGGDYGYTF. CDR3 sequence (DNA): TGTGCCAGCAGCCTCGAGACAGGGGGCGACTATGGCTACACCTTC.

The chain uses TRBV30 and TRBJ1-1; D uncertain. Trimming shortened V by 2 bases and J by 6 bases, and 13 bases separated the two germline ends. The CDR3 sequence is 13 residues long. Per germline, CDR1 GTSNPN and CDR2 SVGIG (reference sequence). CDR3 nucleotide sequence: TGTGCCTGGAGTAAGGCGGGAGGGTCTGAAGCTTTCTTT. Translated, it gives CAWSKAGGSEAFF.

The sample holds one count of this clone. CDR3 residues: CASSLQETGVNTEAFF. In nucleotides, the CDR3 is TGCGCCAGCAGCCTCCAAGAGACCGGAGTGAACACTGAAGCTTTCTTT. The chain joins TRBV5-1 to TRBJ1-1; D is undetermined. With 4 bases removed from V and 0 bases from J, the gap between germline ends came to 16 bases. The length of the CDR3 is 16 residues. CDR1 and CDR2 from the germline V gene are SGHRS and YFSETQ.